One sample yielded the 21 T cell receptor beta chains listed below, sequenced in a study of T cells in Graves' hyperthyroidism and ophthalmopathy. RNA transcripts were the template for amplifying TCR beta CDR3 regions. HTBI primers were employed in a first-round RT-PCR of the TCR CDR3. TCRdb recomputed calls from the multiplex PCR reads with MiXCR, one row per CDR3 protein. The sample has some 510,000 distinct CDR3 sequences; under 60% are singletons. The sequenced sample was peripheral blood or thyroid tissue (not recorded which). The receptors were sampled from a woman aged 18-30 years with Graves' hyperthyroidism.

As concerns this clonotype: The junction departs from the called germline gene at one end, perhaps through a read error. V and J are TRBV5-1 and TRBJ1-3; D is uncertain. The CDR3 has 15 amino acids. The germline gives CDR1 SGHRS, CDR2 YFSETQ. The CDR3 sequence: CASSLEWTPGNTTYF. In nucleotides, the CDR3 is TGCGCCAGCAGCTTGGAATGGACCCCTGGCAACACCACATATTTT.

Details on this clonotype: This could be a read error, since a much larger clone is one nucleotide away. No conserved phenylalanine or tryptophan is present at the end of the CDR3, so a read error is the likely explanation. V usage is TRBV9 and J usage is TRBJ1-1; D remains unclear. The CDR3 runs 12 residues. Germline V gives CDR1 SGDLS, CDR2 YYNGEE. Trimming left V 3 bases short and J 4 bases short, with 7 bases between. The CDR3 loop reads CASSDSGTEAFL. CDR3 nucleotide sequence: TGTGCCAGCAGCGACAGCGGCACTGAAGCTTTCCTT.

Remarks on this clonotype: The junction does not match germline at one end; this may be a read error. The chain uses TRBV11-2 and TRBJ2-2; D is uncertain. This CDR3 region has 17 residues. CDR1 is SGHAT, CDR2 FQNNGV, per germline. The CDR3 sequence is CASSQVDMGWLSGELFF. The CDR3 bases are TGCGCCAGCAGCCAAGTGGATATGGGGTGGTTGTCCGGGGAGCTGTTTTTT.

The chain combines TRBV2 with TRBJ2-7, with 8 bases aligning to TRBD2. Germline V gene sequence: CDR1 SNHLY, CDR2 FYNNEI. The CDR3 contains 14 residues. V lost 6 bases to trimming and J lost 5 bases; unmatched junction nucleotides: 9. CDR3: CASSAYRAGDEQYF. The DNA of the CDR3 is TGTGCCAGCAGCGCCTATAGAGCGGGAGACGAGCAGTACTTC.

In the case of this clonotype: A read error may be the cause here, since a much bigger clone is one base away. This chain connects TRBV15 to TRBJ2-7; 14 bases match TRBD2. The junction had 6 bases not matched to a gene; V was cut back by 5 bases and J by 3 bases. The CDR3 runs to 16 residues. CDR1 is LNHNV and CDR2 is YYDKDF in the germline V gene (reference sequence). The CDR3 loop reads CATSRGLAGGFYEQYF. The DNA for the CDR3 is TGTGCCACCAGCCGCGGACTAGCGGGAGGATTCTACGAGCAGTACTTC.

This clonotype came up a few times. V usage is TRBV2 and J usage is TRBJ1-2; 8 nucleotides match TRBD1. Per germline, CDR1 SNHLY and CDR2 FYNNEI. The CDR3 totals 12 residues. V shed 6 bases, J shed 7 bases, and the junction held 4 bases outside the gene matches. This chain's CDR3 is CASRPGGSGYTF. CDR3 bases: TGTGCCAGCAGACCAGGGGGCTCTGGCTACACCTTC.

The chain recombines TRBV10-3 with TRBJ2-3; a weak D match, TRBD2 (5 bases). With 6 bases removed from V and 2 bases from J, the gap between germline ends came to 12 bases. The CDR3 is made up of 14 amino acids. Germline CDR1 and CDR2: ENHRY and SYGVKD. CDR3 DNA sequence: TGTGCCATCAGCCTGGAGGCACACACAGATACGCAGTATTTT. Protein: CAISLEAHTDTQYF.

This clonotype has more than one count but fewer than ten. The CDR3 DNA is TGTGCCAGCAGCGCTAGGACAGGGGCCTATAATTCACCCCTCCACTTT. Its protein is CASSARTGAYNSPLHF. The V call is TRBV11-2, the J call TRBJ1-6; 9 bases align to TRBD1. CDR1 is SGHAT and CDR2 is FQNNGV in the germline V gene. The CDR3 loop spans 16 amino acids. The V segment lost 5 bases and the J segment 2 bases; nucleotides outside the gene matches: 4.

The chain recombines TRBV9 with TRBJ2-7, with unresolved D. Germline CDR1 is SGDLS and CDR2 is YYNGEE. V lost 3 bases to trimming and J lost 6 bases, with 13 bases between them. The CDR3 consists of 13 residues. The CDR3 loop is CASSAHSGREQYF. CDR3 nucleotide sequence: TGTGCCAGCAGCGCTCACTCGGGCCGCGAGCAGTACTTC.

This chain links TRBV9 with TRBJ2-7, with 12 bases identical to TRBD2. J lost 3 bases, V lost 0 bases, and 4 bases had no gene match. The CDR3 extends over 16 amino acids. From germline, CDR1 is SGDLS and CDR2 YYNGEE. CDR3 region: CASSVGSSGRDYEQYF. Written as DNA, the CDR3 is TGTGCCAGCAGCGTAGGTTCTAGCGGGAGGGACTACGAGCAGTACTTC.

As for this clonotype: Possible read error: a much larger clone is one base away. This sequence joins TRBV15 and TRBJ2-2, with D possibly TRBD2 on 5 matching bases. Germline V lookup: CDR1 LNHNV, CDR2 YYDKDF (reference sequence). This CDR3 has 16 amino acids. This CDR3 reads CATSRDPGFWSGELVF. For the CDR3, the DNA is TGTGCCACCAGCAGAGACCCGGGCTTCTGGTCCGGGGAGCTGGTTTTT.

The V gene is TRBV14, the J gene TRBJ2-5; no firm D call. V was clipped by 0 bases and J by 4 bases, with 6 bases between them. This CDR3 spans 13 amino acids. CDR1 SGHDN and CDR2 FVKESK come from the germline V gene. The CDR3 DNA sequence: TGTGCCAGCAGCCAAGAAAGTAGAGAGACCCAGTACTTC. Translated: CASSQESRETQYF.

This clonotype was observed a few times. The rearrangement uses TRBV7-3 and TRBJ2-7; 9 positions agree with TRBD1. Looked up from germline, CDR1 is SGHTA and CDR2 is FQGTGA. This CDR3 is 15 amino acids long. The V segment lost 2 bases and the J segment 4 bases; nucleotides outside the gene matches: 6. The CDR3 loop reads CASSLGVGTGYEQYF. In DNA form, the CDR3 reads TGTGCCAGCAGCTTAGGAGTGGGGACAGGGTACGAGCAGTACTTC. The variable domain in full, completed from reference TRBV7-3 and TRBJ2-7, reads GAGVSQTPSNKVTEKGKYVELRCDPISGHTALYWYRQSLGQGPEFLIYFQGTGAADDSGLPNDRFFAVRPEGSVSTLKIQRTERGDSAVYLCASSLGVGTGYEQYFGPGTRLTVT.

CDR3 bases: TGTGCCACCATCCGGGACCTCTATGGCTACACCTTC. Protein product: CATIRDLYGYTF. This chain connects TRBV24-1 to TRBJ1-2, with D tentatively TRBD1 (5 bases). V was cut by 8 bases and J by 4 bases, with 10 bases left in between. Germline values: CDR1 KGHDR, CDR2 SFDVKD. CDR3 size: 12 residues.

Only one count was recorded for this clonotype. The J gene is TRBJ1-1, the V gene TRBV2, with D uncertain. Trimming stripped 8 bases from V and 11 bases from J, with 12 bases between. This CDR3 spans 10 amino acids. Germline-derived CDR1 and CDR2 are SNHLY and FYNNEI. The CDR3, as DNA: TGTGCCAGCGTAAGGGTTATGGCTTTCTTT. Protein: CASVRVMAFF.

This clonotype was seen once. This sequence joins TRBV15 and TRBJ2-7; D is possibly TRBD1 (6 bases). CDR3 length equals 14 residues. The germline CDR1 and CDR2 sequences are LNHNV and YYDKDF (reference sequence). The V gene lost 3 bases and the J gene lost 3 bases, with 12 bases spanning the gap. The CDR3 coding sequence is TGTGCCACCAGCAGCCTTAGGACAGACTACGAGCAGTACTTC. It is translated as CATSSLRTDYEQYF.

This clonotype has more than one count but fewer than ten. The chain employs TRBV6-5 and TRBJ2-7; D is unclear. Germline lookup yields CDR1 MNHEY and CDR2 SVGAGI. Deletions cut 0 bases from V and 2 bases from J, with 8 bases between. The CDR3 contains 14 residues. This chain's CDR3 is CASSYSVIPYEQYF. The CDR3 coding sequence is TGTGCCAGCAGTTACTCGGTGATCCCCTACGAGCAGTACTTC.

The chain joins TRBV7-8 to TRBJ1-1, with TRBD1 as a possible D gene (5 bases). The V end lost 4 bases, the J end lost 3 bases, and 15 bases lay between the germline ends. Germline CDR1 reads SGHVS; CDR2 reads FQNEAQ. The CDR3 contains 15 residues. CDR3 residues: CASSYNSVGDTEAFF. The CDR3, as DNA: TGTGCCAGCAGCTACAACTCGGTAGGGGACACTGAAGCTTTCTTT.

The chain employs TRBV7-9 and TRBJ1-2; perhaps TRBD1 as D (5 bases). This CDR3 comprises 15 residues. Germline-derived CDR1 and CDR2 are SEHNR and FQNEAQ (reference sequence). The V and J ends lost 6 bases and 2 bases respectively, with 16 bases between them. The chain's CDR3 is CASSYRQNLNYGYTF. The CDR3 nucleotides read TGTGCCAGCAGTTACCGACAGAACTTGAACTATGGCTACACCTTC.

This clonotype turned up a few times. This chain uses TRBV7-9 with TRBJ2-2; TRBD2 matches at 7 bases. Germline CDR1 and CDR2: SEHNR and FQNEAQ (reference sequence). The CDR3 length is 16 residues. Trimming removed 5 bases from V and 4 bases from J; junction bases left unmatched: 10. CDR3 DNA sequence: TGTGCCAGCAGCACTTTCCGGGGCGGGGGCACCGGGGAGCTGTTTTTT. Amino acids: CASSTFRGGGTGELFF.

This chain uses TRBV6-5 with TRBJ1-2, with D perhaps TRBD1 (5 bases). The CDR3 runs 12 residues. Trimming pared 4 bases from V and 6 bases from J, leaving 9 bases between. In germline, CDR1 is MNHEY, CDR2 SVGAGI. The CDR3 is CASSWAGNGYTF. The CDR3 region has the DNA TGTGCCAGCAGTTGGGCAGGGAATGGCTACACCTTC.